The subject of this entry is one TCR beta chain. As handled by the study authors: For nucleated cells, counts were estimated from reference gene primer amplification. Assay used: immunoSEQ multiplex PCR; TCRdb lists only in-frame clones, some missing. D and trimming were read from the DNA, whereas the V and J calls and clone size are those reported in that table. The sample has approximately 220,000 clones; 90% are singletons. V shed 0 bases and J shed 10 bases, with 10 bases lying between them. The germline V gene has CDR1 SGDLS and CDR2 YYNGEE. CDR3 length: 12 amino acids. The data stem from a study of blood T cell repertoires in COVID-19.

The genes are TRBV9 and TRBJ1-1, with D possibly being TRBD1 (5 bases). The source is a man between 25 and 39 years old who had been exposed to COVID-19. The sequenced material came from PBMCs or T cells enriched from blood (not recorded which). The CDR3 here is CASSVDGGAAFF. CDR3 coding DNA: TGTGCCAGCAGCGTAGACGGGGGAGCAGCTTTCTTT.